This T cell receptor (beta chain) was sequenced for a study of T cell repertoires in cytomegalovirus infection. Study-wide context: Matching HLA type, along with CMV infection, was indicated by public TCR beta signatures. The study, taken as a whole, reports: The cumulative frequency of public TCR beta families distinguished individuals who carried CMV together with the relevant HLA. Clonotype analysis showed dominance of the ex vivo response by HLA-C-restricted CMV-specific TCR beta clonotypes.

In its sample, this clonotype was seen a few times. Its antigen is undetermined. The CDR3 contains 13 residues. The V gene lost 4 bases and the J gene lost 7 bases, with 14 bases spanning the gap. Looked up from germline, CDR1 is SGHTA and CDR2 is FQGNSA. Via MiXCR, TCRdb re-called the reads, giving one row per CDR3 protein. This table has hundreds of thousands of distinct CDR3 sequences, 15% to 20% appearing once. The V and J genes are TRBV7-2 and TRBJ2-7; D is undetermined. This TCR was sampled from a human donor in good health (CMV status not recorded). Some clones in this sample may be carry-over from other donors' samples. Sequenced material: PBMCs. CDR3 in DNA: TGTGCCAGCAGCTACAGTTCCCTGCCGGAGCAGTACTTC. Protein sequence: CASSYSSLPEQYF.